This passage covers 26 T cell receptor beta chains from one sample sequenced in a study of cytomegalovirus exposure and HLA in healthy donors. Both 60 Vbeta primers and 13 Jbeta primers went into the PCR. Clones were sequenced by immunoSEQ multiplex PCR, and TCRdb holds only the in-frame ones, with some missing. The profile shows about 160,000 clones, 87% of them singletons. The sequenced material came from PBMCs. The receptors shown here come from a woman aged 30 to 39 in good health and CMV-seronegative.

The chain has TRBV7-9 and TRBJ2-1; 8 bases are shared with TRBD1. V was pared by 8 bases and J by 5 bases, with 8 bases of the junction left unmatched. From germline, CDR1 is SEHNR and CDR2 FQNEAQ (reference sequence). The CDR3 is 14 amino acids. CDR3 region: CASLPADRDNEQFF. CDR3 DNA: TGTGCCAGCCTTCCCGCGGACAGGGACAATGAGCAGTTCTTC.

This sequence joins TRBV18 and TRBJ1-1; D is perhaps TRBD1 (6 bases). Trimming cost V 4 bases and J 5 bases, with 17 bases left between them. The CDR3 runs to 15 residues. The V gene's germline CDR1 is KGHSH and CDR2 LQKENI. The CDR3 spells CASSHKTGMGTEAFF. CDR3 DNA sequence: TGTGCCAGCTCACATAAAACAGGGATGGGAACTGAAGCTTTCTTT.

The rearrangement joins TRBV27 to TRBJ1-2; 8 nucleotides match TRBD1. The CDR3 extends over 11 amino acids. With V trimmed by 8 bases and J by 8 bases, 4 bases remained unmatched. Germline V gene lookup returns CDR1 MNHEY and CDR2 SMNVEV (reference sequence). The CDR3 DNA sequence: TGTGCCAGCGGGGGACAGGCGGGCTACACCTTC. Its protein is CASGGQAGYTF.

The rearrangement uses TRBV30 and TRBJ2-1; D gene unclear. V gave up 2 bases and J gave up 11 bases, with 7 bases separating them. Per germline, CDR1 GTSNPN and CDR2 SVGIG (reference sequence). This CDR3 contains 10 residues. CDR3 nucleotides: TGTGCCTGGAGTCTTGTCCAGCAGTTCTTC. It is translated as CAWSLVQQFF.

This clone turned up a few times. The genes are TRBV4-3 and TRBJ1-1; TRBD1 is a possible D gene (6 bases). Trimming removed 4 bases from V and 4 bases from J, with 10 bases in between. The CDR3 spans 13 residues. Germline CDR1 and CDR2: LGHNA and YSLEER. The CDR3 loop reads CASSRSRGTEAFF. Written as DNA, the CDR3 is TGCGCCAGCAGCCGGAGCAGGGGCACTGAAGCTTTCTTT.

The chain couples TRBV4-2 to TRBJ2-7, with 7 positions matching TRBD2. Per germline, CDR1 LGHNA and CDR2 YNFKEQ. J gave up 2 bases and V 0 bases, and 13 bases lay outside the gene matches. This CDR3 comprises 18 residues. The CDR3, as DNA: TGTGCCAGCAGCCAAGATCTCGACGGGAGGACTACCACCTACGAGCAGTACTTC. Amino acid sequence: CASSQDLDGRTTTYEQYF.

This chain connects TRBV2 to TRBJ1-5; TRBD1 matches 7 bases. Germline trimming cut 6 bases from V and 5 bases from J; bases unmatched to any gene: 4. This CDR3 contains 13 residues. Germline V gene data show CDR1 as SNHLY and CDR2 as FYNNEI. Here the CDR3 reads CASRADRDQPQHF. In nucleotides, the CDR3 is TGTGCCAGCAGAGCCGACAGGGATCAGCCCCAGCATTTT.

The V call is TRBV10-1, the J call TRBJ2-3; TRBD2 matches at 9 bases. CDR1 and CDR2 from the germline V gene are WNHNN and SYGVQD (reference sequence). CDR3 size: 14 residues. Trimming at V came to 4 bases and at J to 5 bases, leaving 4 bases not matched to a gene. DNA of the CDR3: TGCGCCAGCAGTGGGATACTAGCGGGAGATACGCAGTATTTT. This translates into CASSGILAGDTQYF.

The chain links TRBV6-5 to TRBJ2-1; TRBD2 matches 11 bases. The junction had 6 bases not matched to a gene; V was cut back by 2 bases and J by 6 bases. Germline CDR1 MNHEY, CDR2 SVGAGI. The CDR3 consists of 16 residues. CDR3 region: CASSYPTSGSINEQFF. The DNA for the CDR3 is TGTGCCAGCAGTTACCCAACTAGCGGGAGTATCAATGAGCAGTTCTTC.

Here the CDR3 DNA reads TGTGCCAGTAGTATGGGCCAGGGGTTGGTCACTGAAGCTTTCTTT. As protein: CASSMGQGLVTEAFF. The chain is built from TRBV19 and TRBJ1-1; perhaps TRBD1 as D (6 bases). The CDR3 runs 15 residues. Trimming stripped 3 bases from V and 4 bases from J, with 15 bases between. Germline V gives CDR1 LNHDA, CDR2 SQIVND (reference sequence).

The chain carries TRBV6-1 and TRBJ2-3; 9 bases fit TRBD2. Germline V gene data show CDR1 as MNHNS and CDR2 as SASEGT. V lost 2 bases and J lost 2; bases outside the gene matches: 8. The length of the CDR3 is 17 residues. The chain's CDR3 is CASSERDSGGNTDTQYF. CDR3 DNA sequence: TGTGCCAGCAGTGAAAGGGATAGCGGGGGAAACACAGATACGCAGTATTTT.

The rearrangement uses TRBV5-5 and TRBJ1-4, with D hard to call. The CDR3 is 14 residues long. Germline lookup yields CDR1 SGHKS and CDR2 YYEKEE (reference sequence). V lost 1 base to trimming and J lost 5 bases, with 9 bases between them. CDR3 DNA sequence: TGTGCCAGCAGCTTGTCCTCCTTCAATGAAAAACTGTTTTTT. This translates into CASSLSSFNEKLFF.

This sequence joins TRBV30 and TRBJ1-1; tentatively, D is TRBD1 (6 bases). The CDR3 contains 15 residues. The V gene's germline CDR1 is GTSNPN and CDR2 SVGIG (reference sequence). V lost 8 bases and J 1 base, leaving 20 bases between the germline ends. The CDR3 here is CATDRPAQENTEAFF. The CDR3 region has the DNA TGTGCCACAGACAGGCCAGCCCAGGAGAACACTGAAGCTTTCTTT. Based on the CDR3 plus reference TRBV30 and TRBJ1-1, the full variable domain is SQTIHQWPATLVQPVGSPLSLECTVEGTSNPNLYWYRQAAGRGLQLLFYSVGIGQISSEVPQNLSASRPQDRQFILSSKKLLLSDSGFYLCATDRPAQENTEAFFGQGTRLTVV.

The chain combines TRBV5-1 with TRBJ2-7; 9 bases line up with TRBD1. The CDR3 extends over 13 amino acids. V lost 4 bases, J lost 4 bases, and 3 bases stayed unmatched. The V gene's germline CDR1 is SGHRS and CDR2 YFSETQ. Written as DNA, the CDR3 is TGCGCCAGCAGCGCGGGACAGGGATACGAGCAGTACTTC. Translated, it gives CASSAGQGYEQYF.

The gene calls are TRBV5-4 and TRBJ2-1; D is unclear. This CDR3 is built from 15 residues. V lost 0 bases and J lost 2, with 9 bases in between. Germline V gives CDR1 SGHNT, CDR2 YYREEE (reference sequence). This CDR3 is CASSLGSVTYNEQFF. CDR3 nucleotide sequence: TGTGCCAGCAGCTTGGGTTCCGTTACCTACAATGAGCAGTTCTTC.

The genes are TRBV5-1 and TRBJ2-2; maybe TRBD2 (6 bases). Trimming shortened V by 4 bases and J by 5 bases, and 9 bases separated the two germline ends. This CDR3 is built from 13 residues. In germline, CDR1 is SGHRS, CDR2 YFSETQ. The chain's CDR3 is CASSVGLTGELFF. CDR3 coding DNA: TGCGCCAGCAGCGTCGGACTAACCGGGGAGCTGTTTTTT.

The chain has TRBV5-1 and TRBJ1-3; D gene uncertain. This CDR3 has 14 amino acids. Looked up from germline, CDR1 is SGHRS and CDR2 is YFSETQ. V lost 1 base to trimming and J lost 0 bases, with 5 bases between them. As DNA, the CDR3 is TGCGCCAGCAGCTTGAGGAGCTCTGGAAACACCATATATTTT. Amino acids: CASSLRSSGNTIYF.

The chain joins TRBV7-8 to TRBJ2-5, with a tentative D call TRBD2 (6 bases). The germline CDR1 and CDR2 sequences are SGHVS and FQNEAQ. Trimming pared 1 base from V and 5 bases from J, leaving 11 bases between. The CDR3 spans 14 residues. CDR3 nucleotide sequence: TGTGCCAGCAGCTTAGGTGGGGGGTGGGAGACCCAGTACTTC. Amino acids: CASSLGGGWETQYF.

CDR3 sequence reads: CASSRRTSERTDTQYF. In DNA form, the CDR3 reads TGTGCCAGCAGCCGTCGGACTAGCGAACGCACAGATACGCAGTATTTT. The chain carries TRBV7-9 and TRBJ2-3; 9 bases line up with TRBD2. The CDR3 covers 16 residues. V shed 5 bases and J 1 base; nucleotides not matched to a gene: 7. The germline V gene encodes CDR1 SEHNR and CDR2 FQNEAQ (reference sequence).

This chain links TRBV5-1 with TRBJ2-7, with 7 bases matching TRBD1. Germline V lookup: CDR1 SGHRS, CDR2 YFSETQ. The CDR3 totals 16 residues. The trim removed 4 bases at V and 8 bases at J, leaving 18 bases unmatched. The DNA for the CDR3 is TGCGCCAGCAGCCCCGGGGCGCCGGGACAGTCTACGAAGCAGTACTTC. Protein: CASSPGAPGQSTKQYF. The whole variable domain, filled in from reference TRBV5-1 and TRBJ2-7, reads KAGVTQTPRYLIKTRGQQVTLSCSPISGHRSVSWYQQTPGQGLQFLFEYFSETQRNKGNFPGRFSGRQFSNSRSEMNVSTLELGDSALYLCASSPGAPGQSTKQYFGPGTRLTVT.

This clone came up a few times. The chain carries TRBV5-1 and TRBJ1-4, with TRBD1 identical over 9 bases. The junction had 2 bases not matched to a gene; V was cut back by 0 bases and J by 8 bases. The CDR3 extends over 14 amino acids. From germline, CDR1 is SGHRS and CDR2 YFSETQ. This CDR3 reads CASSLGDRGEKLFF. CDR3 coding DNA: TGCGCCAGCAGCTTGGGAGACAGGGGGGAAAAACTGTTTTTT.

The CDR3 nucleotides read TGTGCCACCAGCAGCGCCGGGACATTTTGGATTGACGAGCAGTACTTC. Residues: CATSSAGTFWIDEQYF. J is TRBJ2-7 and V is TRBV15; TRBD1 is a possible D gene (6 bases). Germline V CDR1 and CDR2: LNHNV, YYDKDF (reference sequence). This CDR3 contains 16 residues. V was trimmed by 3 bases and J by 5 bases, leaving 20 bases between them.

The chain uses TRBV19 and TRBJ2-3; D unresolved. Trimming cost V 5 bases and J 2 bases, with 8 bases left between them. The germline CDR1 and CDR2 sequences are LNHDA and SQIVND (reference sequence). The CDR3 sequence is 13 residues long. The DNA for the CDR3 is TGTGCCAGTAGTGACACGGCCACAGATACGCAGTATTTT. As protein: CASSDTATDTQYF.

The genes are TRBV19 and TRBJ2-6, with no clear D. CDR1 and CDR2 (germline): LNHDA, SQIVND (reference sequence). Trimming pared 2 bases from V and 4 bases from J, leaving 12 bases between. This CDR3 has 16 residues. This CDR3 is CASSIPPSSGANVLTF. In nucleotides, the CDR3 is TGTGCCAGTAGTATACCCCCCAGTTCCGGGGCCAACGTCCTGACTTTC.

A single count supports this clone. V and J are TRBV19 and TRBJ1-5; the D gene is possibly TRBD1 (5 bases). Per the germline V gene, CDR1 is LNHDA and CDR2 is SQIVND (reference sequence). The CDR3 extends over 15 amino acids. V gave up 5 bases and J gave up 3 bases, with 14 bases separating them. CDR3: CASSGDWFLNQPQHF. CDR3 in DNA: TGTGCCAGTAGTGGGGACTGGTTCCTCAATCAGCCCCAGCATTTT.

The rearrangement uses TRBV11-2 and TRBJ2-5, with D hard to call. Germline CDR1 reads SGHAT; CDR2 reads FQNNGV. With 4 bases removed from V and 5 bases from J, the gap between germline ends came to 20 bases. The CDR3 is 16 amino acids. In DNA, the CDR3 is TGTGCCAGCAGCTCACTGAAGCAGAAGCCCGGGGAGACCCAGTACTTC. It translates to CASSSLKQKPGETQYF.